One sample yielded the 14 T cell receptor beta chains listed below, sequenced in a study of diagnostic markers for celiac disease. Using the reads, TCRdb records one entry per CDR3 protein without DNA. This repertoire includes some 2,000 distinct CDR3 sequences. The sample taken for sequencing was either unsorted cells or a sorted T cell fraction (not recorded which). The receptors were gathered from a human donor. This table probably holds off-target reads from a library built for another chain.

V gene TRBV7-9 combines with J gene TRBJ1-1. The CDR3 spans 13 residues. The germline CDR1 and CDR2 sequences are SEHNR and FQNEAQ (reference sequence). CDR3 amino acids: CASSRVMGTEAFF. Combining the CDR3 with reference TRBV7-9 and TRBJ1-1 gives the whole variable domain DTGVSQNPRHKITKRGQNVTFRCDPISEHNRLYWYRQTLGQGPEFLTYFQNEAQLEKSRLLSDRFSAERPKGSFSTLEIQRTEQGDSAMYLCASSRVMGTEAFFGQGTRLTVV.

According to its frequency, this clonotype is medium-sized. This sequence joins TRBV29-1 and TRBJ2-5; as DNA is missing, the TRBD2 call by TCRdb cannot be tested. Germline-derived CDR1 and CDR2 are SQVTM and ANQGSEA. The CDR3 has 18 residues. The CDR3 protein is CSVEVGASDIYFQETQYF.

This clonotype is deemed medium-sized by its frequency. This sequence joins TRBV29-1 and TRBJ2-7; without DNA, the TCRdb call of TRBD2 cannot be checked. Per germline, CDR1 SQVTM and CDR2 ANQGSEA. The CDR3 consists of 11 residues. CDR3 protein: CSVEGLGEQYF.

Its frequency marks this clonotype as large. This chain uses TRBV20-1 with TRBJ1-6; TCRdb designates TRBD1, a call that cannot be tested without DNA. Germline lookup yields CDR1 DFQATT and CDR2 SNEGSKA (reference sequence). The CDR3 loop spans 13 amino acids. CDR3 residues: CSAREQGQSPLHF.

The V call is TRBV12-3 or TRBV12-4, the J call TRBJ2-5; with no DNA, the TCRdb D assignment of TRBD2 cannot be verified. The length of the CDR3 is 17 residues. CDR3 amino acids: CAGSLGLAGVGKETQYF.

The CDR3 loop reads CASSLSTGGRAQHF. The genes are TRBV2 and TRBJ1-5; TCRdb's D call, TRBD1, is unchecked because there is no DNA. The V gene's germline CDR1 is SNHLY and CDR2 FYNNEI. This CDR3 contains 14 residues.

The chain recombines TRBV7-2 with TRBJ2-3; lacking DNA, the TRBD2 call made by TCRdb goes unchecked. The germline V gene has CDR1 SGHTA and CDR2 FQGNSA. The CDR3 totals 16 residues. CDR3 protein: CASSLLAGGAADTQYF. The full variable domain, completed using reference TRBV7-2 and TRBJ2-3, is GAGVSQSPSNKVTEKGKDVELRCDPISGHTALYWYRQSLGQGLEFLIYFQGNSAPDKSGLPSDRFSAERTGGSVSTLTIQRTQQEDSAVYLCASSLLAGGAADTQYFGPGTRLTVL.

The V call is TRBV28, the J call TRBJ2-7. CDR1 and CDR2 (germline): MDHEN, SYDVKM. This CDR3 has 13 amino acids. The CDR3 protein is CAISTTAPYEQYF.

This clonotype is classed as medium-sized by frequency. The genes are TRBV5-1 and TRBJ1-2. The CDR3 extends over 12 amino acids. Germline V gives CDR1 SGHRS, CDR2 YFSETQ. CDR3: CASSLAGHGYTF. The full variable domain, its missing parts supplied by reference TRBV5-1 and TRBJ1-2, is KAGVTQTPRYLIKTRGQQVTLSCSPISGHRSVSWYQQTPGQGLQFLFEYFSETQRNKGNFPGRFSGRQFSNSRSEMNVSTLELGDSALYLCASSLAGHGYTFGSGTRLTVV.

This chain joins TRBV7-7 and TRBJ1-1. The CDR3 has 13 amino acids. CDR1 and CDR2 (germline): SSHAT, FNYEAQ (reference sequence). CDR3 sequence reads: CASSLDPTREAFF.

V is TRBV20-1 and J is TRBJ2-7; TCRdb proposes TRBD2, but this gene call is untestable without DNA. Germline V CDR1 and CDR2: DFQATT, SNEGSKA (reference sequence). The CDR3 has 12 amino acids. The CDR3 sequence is CSARTSGYEQYF.

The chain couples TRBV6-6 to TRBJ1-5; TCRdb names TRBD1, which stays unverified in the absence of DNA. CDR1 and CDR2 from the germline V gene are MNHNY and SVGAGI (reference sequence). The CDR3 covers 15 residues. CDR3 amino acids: CASSYQGTPNQPQHF.

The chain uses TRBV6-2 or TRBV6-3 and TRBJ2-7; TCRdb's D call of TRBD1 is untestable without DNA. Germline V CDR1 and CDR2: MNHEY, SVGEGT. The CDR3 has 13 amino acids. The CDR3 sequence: CASTNSRTGEQYF.

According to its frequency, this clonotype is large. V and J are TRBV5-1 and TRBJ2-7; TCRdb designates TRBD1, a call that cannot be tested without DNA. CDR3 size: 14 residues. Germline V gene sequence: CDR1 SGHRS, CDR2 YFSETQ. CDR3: CASSRQGATYEQYF.